This note documents a single T cell receptor beta chain sequence. The antigen is undetermined. Measured with immunoSEQ multiplex PCR; TCRdb has only the in-frame clones, and not every one. The data show some 2,100,000 clones, with approximately 96% seen just once and around 0.13% held by the top ten. This CDR3 spans 14 amino acids. Trimming shortened V by 1 base and J by 7 bases, and 14 bases separated the two germline ends. Germline loops: CDR1 SGDLS, CDR2 YYNGEE. The sample comes from a study of shared clonotypes between healthy human individuals. Study in general: CD8 memory received one plate per donor, CD8 naive two, CD4 memory three and CD4 naive three. Study findings and constraints: Lower generation probabilities were found for non-shared clonotypes than for those shared by all four donors. Rarefaction gave evidence that sorted-subset sequencing remained incomplete despite large depth.

The chain combines TRBV9 with TRBJ1-2; D is perhaps TRBD1 (6 bases). Sequencing used naive CD4+ T cells sorted from blood. Regarding subset: CD45RA+ positively selected. The TCR sequence derives from a man younger than 30 in good health. In nucleotides, the CDR3 is TGTGCCAGCAGCGTAAGTCAGGGGCTGGGTGGCTACACCTTC. Its translation is CASSVSQGLGGYTF.